The rows below give T cell receptor beta chains drawn from one sample of a study of blood T cell repertoires in COVID-19. Profiling relied on immunoSEQ multiplex PCR, and the TCRdb table lists in-frame clones only, not all of them. The table lists 190,000 or so clones, approximately 85% of them singletons. The sequencing input was PBMCs or T cells enriched from blood (not recorded which). The source is a woman in her twenties or thirties who had recovered from COVID-19. The CDR3 runs from the conserved cysteine through the conserved F or W. D genes are given only for firm matches. Rows give clone size only sometimes, using once, few, many, or a class for an expanded clone.

abundance	v_gene	d_gene	j_gene	CDR3nt	CDR3aa
.	TRBV2	TRBD1	TRBJ2-7	TGTGCCAGCAGGCGACAGGGCCCAACCTACGAGCAGTACTTC	CASRRQGPTYEQYF
.	TRBV14	.	TRBJ1-3	TGTGCCAGCAGCCGGACCTGGGGGGTCTCTGGAAACACCATATATTTT	CASSRTWGVSGNTIYF
.	TRBV5-1	.	TRBJ2-7	TGCGCCAGCAGCCCGGTCGGAGGCTCCTACGAGCAGTACTTC	CASSPVGGSYEQYF
few	TRBV7-8	.	TRBJ2-7	TGTGCCAGCAGCTACTCAGGGAACGCTTACGAGCAGTACTTC	CASSYSGNAYEQYF
.	TRBV3-1/TRBV3-2	.	TRBJ2-7	TGTGCCAGCAAGGGGCAGGGGGGCGAGCAGTACTTC	CASKGQGGEQYF
.	TRBV28	.	TRBJ1-5	TGTGCCAGCAGTTTAAACAGTCGCAATCAGCCCCAGCATTTT	CASSLNSRNQPQHF
.	TRBV27	.	TRBJ1-1	TGTGCCAGCAGTTTATACGCTGGGAGCACTGAAGCTTTCTTT	CASSLYAGSTEAFF
once	TRBV28	.	TRBJ1-2	TGTGCCAGCAGTTCGACATCGGGAGGCTACACCTTC	CASSSTSGGYTF
.	TRBV29-1	TRBD1	TRBJ1-4	TGCAGCGTTGAACAGGGGGCCGACGAAAAACTGTTTTTT	CSVEQGADEKLFF
few	TRBV6-1	.	TRBJ1-1	TGTGCCAGCAGTGAAGCGAGGAGCGGGTACACTGAAGCTTTCTTT	CASSEARSGYTEAFF
.	TRBV7-3	.	TRBJ1-1	TGTGCCAGCAGCTTAGGGACTTGGACTGAAGCTTTCTTT	CASSLGTWTEAFF
.	TRBV27	TRBD2	TRBJ2-2	TGTGCCAGCAGTTCTCCCCCGGGACTAGCCGGGGAGCTGTTTTTT	CASSSPPGLAGELFF
.	TRBV9	TRBD2	TRBJ2-5	TGTGCCAGCAGCGTAGCCTCAGCGGGAGGGTACCAAGAGACCCAGTACTTC	CASSVASAGGYQETQYF
.	TRBV11-2	TRBD1	TRBJ2-7	TGTGCCAGCAGCTACCTCCAGGGACAGGGGGCCGAGCAGTACTTC	CASSYLQGQGAEQYF
.	TRBV28	TRBD2	TRBJ2-7	TGTGCCAGCAGTTTACCGGGACTAGTATCCTACGAGCAGTACTTC	CASSLPGLVSYEQYF
once	TRBV30	TRBD2	TRBJ2-3	TGTGCCTGGAGCACTAGCGGGGGAGCGCGGTATTTT	CAWSTSGGARYF
.	TRBV28	.	TRBJ2-7	TGTACTGTGGGGGGCTCCTACGAGCAGTACTTC	CTVGGSYEQYF
once	TRBV4-2	TRBD2	TRBJ2-1	TGTGCCAGCAGCCAGGACCGGACTAGCGAGTACAATGAGCAGTTCTTC	CASSQDRTSEYNEQFF
.	TRBV19	.	TRBJ1-1	TGTGCCAGTAGTTTACGGACAGAGATAAACACTGAAGCTTTCTTT	CASSLRTEINTEAFF
.	TRBV5-8	.	TRBJ2-5	TGTGCCAGCAGGGATACATGGGCGACCCAGTACTTC	CASRDTWATQYF
.	TRBV2	.	TRBJ1-3	TGTGCCAGCCTCGACCCCACAGGGAAAACTTTAGGGAACACCATATATTTT	CASLDPTGKTLGNTIYF
.	TRBV6-2/TRBV6-3	TRBD1	TRBJ2-7	TGTGCCAGCAGTTACGGGACAGCAAGAGAGCAGTACTTC	CASSYGTAREQYF
.	TRBV7-9	TRBD1	TRBJ2-2	TGTGCCAGCAGCTTAGGCGAGGGGGCCACGAACACCGGGGAGCTGTTTTTT	CASSLGEGATNTGELFF
.	TRBV18	.	TRBJ1-4	TGTGCCAGCTCACCCCTCTCCGACCAGCGTGAAGAAAAACTGTTTTTT	CASSPLSDQREEKLFF
.	TRBV5-5	.	TRBJ1-5	TGTGCCAGCAGCATCGACAGGAACGTTAATCCTAATCAGCCCCAGCATTTT	CASSIDRNVNPNQPQHF
.	TRBV12-3/TRBV12-4	.	TRBJ2-5	TGTGCCAGCAATATCCCGGGGGAGACCCAGTACTTC	CASNIPGETQYF
.	TRBV2	.	TRBJ2-5	TGTGCCAGCAGTTCGGACGGGAAAGAGACCCAGTACTTC	CASSSDGKETQYF
.	TRBV10-3	.	TRBJ2-7	TGTGCCATCAGTGATTCTAATCGTGTCTACGAGCAGTACTTC	CAISDSNRVYEQYF
.	TRBV15	.	TRBJ1-3	TGTGCCACCAGCAGAGATAGGGGAGGGGGTGGAAACACCATATATTTT	CATSRDRGGGGNTIYF
.	TRBV29-1	TRBD1	TRBJ2-7	TGCAGCGTCAACCTGATGGGACAGGACTACGAGCAGTACTTC	CSVNLMGQDYEQYF
.	TRBV29-1	TRBD1	TRBJ1-1	TGCAGCGGGGACAGGGGGAACACTGAAGCTTTCTTT	CSGDRGNTEAFF
.	TRBV20-1	.	TRBJ1-1	TGCAGTGCCAGTAATCAACAGGGTACTGAAGCTTTCTTT	CSASNQQGTEAFF
.	TRBV28	.	TRBJ2-7	TGTGCCAGCAGTTTTACAGGGTACTCCTACGAGCAGTACTTC	CASSFTGYSYEQYF
.	TRBV3-1/TRBV3-2	.	TRBJ2-1	TGTGCCAGCAGCCTCCTAGCGCCGACGGGCAATGAGCAGTTCTTC	CASSLLAPTGNEQFF
.	TRBV5-1	.	TRBJ2-3	TGCGCCAGCAGCCCGGAGGCGGGACTCCACACAGATACGCAGTATTTT	CASSPEAGLHTDTQYF
.	TRBV19	.	TRBJ2-1	TGTGCCAGTAGTACACCCCGGTCTAGCGCCCTAAGCTCCTACAATGAGCAGTTCTTC	CASSTPRSSALSSYNEQFF
.	TRBV7-2	TRBD2	TRBJ2-5	TGTGCCAGCAGCTTGGGACTAGCGAGAGGGGAAGAGACCCAGTACTTC	CASSLGLARGEETQYF
.	TRBV19	TRBD1	TRBJ1-5	TGTGCCAGTAGTGAGGGGGCTTGGGATCAGCCCCAGCATTTT	CASSEGAWDQPQHF
.	TRBV2	TRBD1	TRBJ2-2	TGTGCCAGCAGTGAAAATAGGCAGGGGGTCCTCACCGGGGAGCTGTTTTTT	CASSENRQGVLTGELFF
.	TRBV5-4	.	TRBJ2-7	TGTGCCAGCAGCCCGGACTCCCCGAGATTCTACGAGCAGTACTTC	CASSPDSPRFYEQYF
.	TRBV10-3	TRBD1	TRBJ1-2	TGTGCCATCAGGTACGAGACAGGGGGCCATGGCTACACCTTC	CAIRYETGGHGYTF